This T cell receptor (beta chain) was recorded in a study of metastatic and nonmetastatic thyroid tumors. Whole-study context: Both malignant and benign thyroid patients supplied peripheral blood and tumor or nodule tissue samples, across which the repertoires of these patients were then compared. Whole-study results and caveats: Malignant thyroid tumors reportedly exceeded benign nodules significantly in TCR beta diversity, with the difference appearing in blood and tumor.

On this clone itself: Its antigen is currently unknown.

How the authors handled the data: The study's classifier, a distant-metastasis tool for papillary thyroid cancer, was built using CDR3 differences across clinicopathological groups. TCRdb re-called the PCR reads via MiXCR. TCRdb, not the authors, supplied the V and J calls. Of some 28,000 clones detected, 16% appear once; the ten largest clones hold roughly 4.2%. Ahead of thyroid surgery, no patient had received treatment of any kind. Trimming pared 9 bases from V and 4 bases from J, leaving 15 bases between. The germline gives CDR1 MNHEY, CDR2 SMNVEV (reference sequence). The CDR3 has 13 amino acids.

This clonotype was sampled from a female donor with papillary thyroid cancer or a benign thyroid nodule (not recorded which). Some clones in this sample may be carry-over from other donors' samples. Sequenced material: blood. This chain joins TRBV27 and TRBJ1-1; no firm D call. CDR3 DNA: TGTGCCAGTAGTCTTGGACGACGCACTGAAGCTTTCTTT. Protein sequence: CASSLGRRTEAFF.